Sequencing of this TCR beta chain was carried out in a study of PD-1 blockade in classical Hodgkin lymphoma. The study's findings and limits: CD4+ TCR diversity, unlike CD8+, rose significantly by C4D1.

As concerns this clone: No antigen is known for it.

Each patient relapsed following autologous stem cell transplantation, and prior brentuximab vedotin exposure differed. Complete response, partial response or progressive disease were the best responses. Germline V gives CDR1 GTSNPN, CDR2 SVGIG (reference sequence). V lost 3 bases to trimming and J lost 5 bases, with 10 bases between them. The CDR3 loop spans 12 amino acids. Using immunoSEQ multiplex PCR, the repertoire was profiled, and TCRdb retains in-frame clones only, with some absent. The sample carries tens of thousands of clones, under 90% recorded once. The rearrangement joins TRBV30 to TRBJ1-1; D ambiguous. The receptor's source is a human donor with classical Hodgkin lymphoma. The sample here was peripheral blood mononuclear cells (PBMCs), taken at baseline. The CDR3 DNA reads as TGTGCCTGGAGATTGGGGAGAACTGAAGCTTTCTTT. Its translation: CAWRLGRTEAFF.